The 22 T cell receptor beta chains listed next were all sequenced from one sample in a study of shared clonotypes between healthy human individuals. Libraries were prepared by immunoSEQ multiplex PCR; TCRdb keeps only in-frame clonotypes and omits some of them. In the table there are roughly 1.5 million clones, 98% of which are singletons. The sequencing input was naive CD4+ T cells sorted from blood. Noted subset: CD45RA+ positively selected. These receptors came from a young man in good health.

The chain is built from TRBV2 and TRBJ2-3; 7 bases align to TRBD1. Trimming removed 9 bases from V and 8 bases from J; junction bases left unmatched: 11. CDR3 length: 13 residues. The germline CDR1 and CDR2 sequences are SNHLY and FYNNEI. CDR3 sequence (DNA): TGTGCCAGTACGAAGACAGGGTTGGTTACGCAGTATTTT. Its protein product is CASTKTGLVTQYF.

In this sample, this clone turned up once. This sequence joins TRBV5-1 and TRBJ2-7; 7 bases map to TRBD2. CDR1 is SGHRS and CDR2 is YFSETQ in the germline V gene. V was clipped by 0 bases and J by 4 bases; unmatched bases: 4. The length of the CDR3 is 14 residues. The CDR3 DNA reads TGCGCCAGCAGCTTGGCCGGGCGGGAGTACGAGCAGTACTTC. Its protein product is CASSLAGREYEQYF.

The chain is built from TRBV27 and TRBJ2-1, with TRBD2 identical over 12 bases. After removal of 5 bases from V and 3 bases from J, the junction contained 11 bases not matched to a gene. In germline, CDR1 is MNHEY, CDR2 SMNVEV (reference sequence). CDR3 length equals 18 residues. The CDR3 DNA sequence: TGTGCCAGCAGTCATAGGGGTCCTAGCGGGAGGGTCTACAATGAGCAGTTCTTC. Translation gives CASSHRGPSGRVYNEQFF.

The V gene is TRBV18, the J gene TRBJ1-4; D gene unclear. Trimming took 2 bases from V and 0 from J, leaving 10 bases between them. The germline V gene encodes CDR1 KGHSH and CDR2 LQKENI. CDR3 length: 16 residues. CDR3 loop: CASSPSRVSTNEKLFF. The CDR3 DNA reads TGTGCCAGCTCACCATCGAGGGTATCAACTAATGAAAAACTGTTTTTT.

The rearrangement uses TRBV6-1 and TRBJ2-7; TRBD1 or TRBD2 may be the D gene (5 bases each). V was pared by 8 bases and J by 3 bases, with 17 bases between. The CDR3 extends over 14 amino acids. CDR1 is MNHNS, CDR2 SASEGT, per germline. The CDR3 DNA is TGTGCCAGCGGTAATGAGGGGTTTAGCTACGAGCAGTACTTC. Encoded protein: CASGNEGFSYEQYF.

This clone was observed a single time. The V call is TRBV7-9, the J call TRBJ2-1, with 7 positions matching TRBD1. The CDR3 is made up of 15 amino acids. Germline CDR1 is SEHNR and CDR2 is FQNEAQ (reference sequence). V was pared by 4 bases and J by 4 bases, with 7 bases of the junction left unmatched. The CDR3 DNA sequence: TGTGCCAGCAGCTCATACAGGGGCGCTTACAATGAGCAGTTCTTC. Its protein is CASSSYRGAYNEQFF.

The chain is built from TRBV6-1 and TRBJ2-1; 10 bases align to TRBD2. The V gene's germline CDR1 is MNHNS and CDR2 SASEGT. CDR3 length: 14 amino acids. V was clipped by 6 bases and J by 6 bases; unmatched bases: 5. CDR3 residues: CASRGLAGVNEQFF. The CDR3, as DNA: TGTGCCAGCAGAGGGCTAGCGGGAGTCAATGAGCAGTTCTTC.

CDR3 sequence: CASSALAGGSNEQFF. As DNA, the CDR3 is TGTGCCAGCAGCGCTCTAGCGGGAGGCAGCAATGAGCAGTTCTTC. J is TRBJ2-1 and V is TRBV6-1; 11 bases line up with TRBD2. There are 15 residues in the CDR3. Germline loops: CDR1 MNHNS, CDR2 SASEGT. J was trimmed by 6 bases and V by 6 bases; bases with no gene match: 7.

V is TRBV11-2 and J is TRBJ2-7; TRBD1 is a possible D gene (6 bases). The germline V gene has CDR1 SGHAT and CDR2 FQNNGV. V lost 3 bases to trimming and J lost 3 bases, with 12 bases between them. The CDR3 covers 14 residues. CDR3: CASSLRTERYEQYF. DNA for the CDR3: TGTGCCAGCAGCTTGCGGACAGAGCGCTACGAGCAGTACTTC.

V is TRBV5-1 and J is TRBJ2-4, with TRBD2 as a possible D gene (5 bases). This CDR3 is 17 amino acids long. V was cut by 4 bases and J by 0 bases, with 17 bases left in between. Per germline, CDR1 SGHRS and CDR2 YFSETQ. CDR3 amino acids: CASSGGPSTLAKNIQYF. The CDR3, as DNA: TGCGCCAGCAGCGGCGGGCCTAGCACTCTAGCCAAAAACATTCAGTACTTC.

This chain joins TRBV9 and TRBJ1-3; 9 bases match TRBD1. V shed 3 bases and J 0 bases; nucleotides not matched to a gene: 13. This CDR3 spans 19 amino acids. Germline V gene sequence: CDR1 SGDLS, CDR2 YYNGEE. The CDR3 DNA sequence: TGTGCCAGCAGCGCGCTGGGGACAGGGCGTACCGGCTCTGGAAACACCATATATTTT. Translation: CASSALGTGRTGSGNTIYF.

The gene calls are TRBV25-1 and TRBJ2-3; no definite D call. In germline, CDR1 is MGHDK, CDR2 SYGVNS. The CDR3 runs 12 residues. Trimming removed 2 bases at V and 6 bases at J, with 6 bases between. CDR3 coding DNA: TGTGCCAGCAGTGAAAGAAGGGATACGCAGTATTTT. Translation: CASSERRDTQYF.

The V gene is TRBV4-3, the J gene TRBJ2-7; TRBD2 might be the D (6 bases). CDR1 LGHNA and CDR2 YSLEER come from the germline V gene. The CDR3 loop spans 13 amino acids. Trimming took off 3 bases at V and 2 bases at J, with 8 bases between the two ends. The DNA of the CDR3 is TGCGCCAGCAGCCACGGACTAACCTACGAGCAGTACTTC. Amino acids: CASSHGLTYEQYF.

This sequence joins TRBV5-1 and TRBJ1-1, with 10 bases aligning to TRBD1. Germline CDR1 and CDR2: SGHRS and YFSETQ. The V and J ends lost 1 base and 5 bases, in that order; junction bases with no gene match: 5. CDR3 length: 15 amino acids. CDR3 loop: CASSLRQGAQTEAFF. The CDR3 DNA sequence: TGCGCCAGCAGCTTGAGACAGGGGGCTCAGACTGAAGCTTTCTTT.

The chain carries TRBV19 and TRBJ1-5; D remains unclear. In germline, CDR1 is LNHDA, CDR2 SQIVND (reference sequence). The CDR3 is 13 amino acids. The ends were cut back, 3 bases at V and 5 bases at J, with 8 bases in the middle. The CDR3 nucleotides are TGTGCCAGTAGTATGAATAAAGATCAGCCCCAGCATTTT. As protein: CASSMNKDQPQHF.

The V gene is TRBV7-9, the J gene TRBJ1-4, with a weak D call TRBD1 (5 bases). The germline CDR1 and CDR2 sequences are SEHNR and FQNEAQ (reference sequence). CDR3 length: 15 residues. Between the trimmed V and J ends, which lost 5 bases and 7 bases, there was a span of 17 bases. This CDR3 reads CASSPAAGKGEKLFF. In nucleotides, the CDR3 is TGTGCCAGCAGCCCAGCGGCAGGGAAGGGTGAAAAACTGTTTTTT.

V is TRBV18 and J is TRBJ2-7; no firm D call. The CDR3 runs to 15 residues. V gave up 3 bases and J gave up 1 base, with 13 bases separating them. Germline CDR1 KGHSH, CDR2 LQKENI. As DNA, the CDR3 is TGTGCCAGCTCACCGAAAATGGACGGATCCTACGAGCAGTACTTC. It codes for CASSPKMDGSYEQYF.

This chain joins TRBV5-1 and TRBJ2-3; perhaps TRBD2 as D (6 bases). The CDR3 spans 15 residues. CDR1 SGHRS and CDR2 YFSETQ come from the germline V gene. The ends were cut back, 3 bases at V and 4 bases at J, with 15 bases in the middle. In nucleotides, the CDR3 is TGCGCCAGCAGCTCCTACCCCCGGGACTCAGATACGCAGTATTTT. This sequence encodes CASSSYPRDSDTQYF.

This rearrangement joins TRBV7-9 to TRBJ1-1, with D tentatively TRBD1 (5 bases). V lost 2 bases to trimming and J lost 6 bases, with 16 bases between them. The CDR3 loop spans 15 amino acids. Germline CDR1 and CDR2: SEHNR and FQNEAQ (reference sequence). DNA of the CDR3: TGTGCCAGCAGCTTAAATGTGGCCAGGGAATCTGAAGCTTTCTTT. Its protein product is CASSLNVARESEAFF.

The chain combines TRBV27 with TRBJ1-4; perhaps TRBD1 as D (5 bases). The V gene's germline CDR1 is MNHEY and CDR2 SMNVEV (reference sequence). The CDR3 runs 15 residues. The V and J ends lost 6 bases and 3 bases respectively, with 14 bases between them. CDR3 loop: CASRRQGGPNEKLFF. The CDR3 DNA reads TGTGCCAGCAGGCGTCAGGGTGGTCCTAATGAAAAACTGTTTTTT.

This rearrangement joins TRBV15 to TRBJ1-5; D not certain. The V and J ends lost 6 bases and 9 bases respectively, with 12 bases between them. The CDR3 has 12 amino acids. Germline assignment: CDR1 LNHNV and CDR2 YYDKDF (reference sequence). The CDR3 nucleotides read TGTGCCACCAGGGGCGATTTGGGGCCCCAGCATTTT. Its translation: CATRGDLGPQHF.

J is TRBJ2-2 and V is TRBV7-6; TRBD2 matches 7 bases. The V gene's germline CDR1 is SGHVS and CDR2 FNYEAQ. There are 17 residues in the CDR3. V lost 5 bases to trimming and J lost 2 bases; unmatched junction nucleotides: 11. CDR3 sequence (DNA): TGTGCCAGCAGCGCCCTCGTGGCGGGAGTTAACACCGGGGAGCTGTTTTTT. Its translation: CASSALVAGVNTGELFF.